This T cell receptor beta chain was sequenced in a study of sequential checkpoint blockade in melanoma (dated 2019 in TCRdb). Broadly, across the study: Patients were assigned by 1:1 randomization to either first-line nivolumab followed by ipilimumab (arm A) or ipilimumab followed by nivolumab (arm B). Maintenance nivolumab came after both trial sequences. DNA from roughly 83 melanoma tumor samples collected before treatment underwent TCRbeta immunosequencing. Approximately 23 patients had matched tumor biopsies taken before treatment and at week 13, after single-agent nivolumab (arm A) or ipilimumab (arm B). In roughly 85% of the matched pre- and post-treatment tumor biopsy pairs, both biopsies came from the same lesion.

The meaning of the sample's treatment or condition label: randomized to nivolumab then ipilimumab (arm A) or the reverse (arm B). None of the trial patients had been given prior DNA-damaging chemotherapy. The samples were obtained from melanoma patients enrolled in CheckMate 064, an open-label, randomized phase II trial testing sequential checkpoint blockade. Genomic DNA from formalin-fixed paraffin-embedded (FFPE) tissue samples was used for tumor TCR sequencing. The CDR3 goes from the cysteine to the phenylalanine over 14 residues. Only the CDR3 DNA stays, 42 bases, in frame from base 1. The CDR1 and CDR2 encoded by the germline V gene (reference sequence) are LNHDA and SQIVND. The germline V and J ends show losses of 4 bases and 6 bases respectively, and no gene match explains 7 bases of the junction. On the study overall, not on this receptor specifically: PD-L1 staining and CD8+ T-cell counts correlated with tumor T-cell fraction and clonality, whereas mutational load did not. The model for predicting response that combines TCR metrics with mutation burden needs to be validated in larger, independent patient cohorts. Achieving clinical benefit was about 30 times more likely for patients whose tumor T-cell fraction and clonality increased by week 13. Within-arm analyses of tumor T-cell fraction were limited by small sample sizes and reduced statistical power. Among patients in arm A, the nivolumab-first arm, pretreatment tumor TIL clonality was associated with response (P = .04).

The immunoSEQ Assay was used to immunosequence TCRbeta CDR3 regions from genomic DNA. Genomic DNA was amplified by bias-controlled multiplex PCR before high-throughput sequencing. The study's processing was this. To quantify the absolute abundance of each unique TCRbeta CDR3 region, the sequences were collapsed and filtered. Clonality was defined as 1 minus Pielou's evenness and was calculated using productive rearrangements only. To compute tumor T-cell fraction, TCRbeta template counts were normalized to usable DNA, with usable DNA estimated from several housekeeping genes. A previously published method was used to identify clones with significantly greater frequencies in on-treatment samples than in baseline samples. TCRdb retrieved this table from immuneACCESS and kept in-frame rearrangements only. Not all clones are present; in checked studies, unresolved V genes account for under half, and no reason is known for the remainder. The V and J calls and clone size are taken from that table; D and trimming were inferred from the DNA. For this sample there are some 5,600 clones; roughly 20% appear just once. Clones ranked in the top ten supply around 18% of the sample.

Worth noting for this clone: No cognate antigen has been identified for it. No base qualities exist here, and no much larger clone lies one base off it.

This chain joins TRBV19 to TRBJ2-3; 7 middle bases align to TRBD1. This specimen consisted of tumor tissue (inferred from file names), obtained from a patient given nivolumab and ipilimumab in sequence. This TCR came from a human donor with melanoma. CDR3 protein: CASSTNRGRDTQYF. The sequenced DNA is TGTGCCAGTAGTACCAACAGGGGCCGGGATACGCAGTATTTT.